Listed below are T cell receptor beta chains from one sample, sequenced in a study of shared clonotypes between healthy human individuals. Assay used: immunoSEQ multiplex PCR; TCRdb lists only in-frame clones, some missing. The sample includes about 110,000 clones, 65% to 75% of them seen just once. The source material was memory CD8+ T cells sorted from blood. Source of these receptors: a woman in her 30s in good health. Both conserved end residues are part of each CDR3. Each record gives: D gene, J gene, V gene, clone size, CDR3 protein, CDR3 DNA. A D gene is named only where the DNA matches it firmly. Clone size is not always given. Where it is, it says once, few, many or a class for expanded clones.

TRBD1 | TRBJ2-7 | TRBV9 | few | CASSYAGGSDEQYF | TGTGCCAGCAGCTATGCAGGGGGTTCGGACGAGCAGTACTTC
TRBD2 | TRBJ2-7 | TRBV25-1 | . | CASSEEGGSYEQYF | TGTGCCAGCAGTGAGGAGGGCGGGAGCTACGAGCAGTACTTC
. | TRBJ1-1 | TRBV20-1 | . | CSARNRVGAFF | TGCAGTGCCCGAAACAGGGTCGGAGCTTTCTTT
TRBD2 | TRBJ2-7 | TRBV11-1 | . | CASSPLGLSSYEQYF | TGTGCCAGCAGCCCATTGGGACTATCCTCCTACGAGCAGTACTTC
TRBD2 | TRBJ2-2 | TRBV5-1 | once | CASSGGLAVYRDTGELFF | TGCGCCAGCAGCGGGGGACTAGCGGTCTATCGGGACACCGGGGAGCTGTTTTTT
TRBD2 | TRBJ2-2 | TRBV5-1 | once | CASSLRSGRAALYPTGELFF | TGCGCCAGCAGCTTGCGTAGCGGGAGGGCCGCGCTATATCCGACCGGGGAGCTGTTTTTT
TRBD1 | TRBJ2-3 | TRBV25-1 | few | CASSTGTGTDTQYF | TGTGCCAGCAGTACGGGGACAGGCACAGATACGCAGTATTTT
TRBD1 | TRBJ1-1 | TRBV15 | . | CATSWGTGEAFF | TGTGCCACCAGCTGGGGGACAGGCGAAGCTTTCTTT
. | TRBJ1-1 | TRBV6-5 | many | CASSPVGRNTEAFF | TGTGCCAGCAGCCCAGTCGGGAGGAACACTGAAGCTTTCTTT
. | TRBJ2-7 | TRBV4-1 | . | CASSPRGTDSTPYEQYF | TGCGCCAGCAGTCCAAGGGGAACCGACAGTACTCCTTACGAGCAGTACTTC
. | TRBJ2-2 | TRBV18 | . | CASSLGIEANTGELFF | TGTGCCAGCTCACTGGGCATTGAAGCGAACACCGGGGAGCTGTTTTTT
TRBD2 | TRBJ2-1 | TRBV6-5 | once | CASSYGSGSRNEQFF | TGTGCCAGCAGTTACGGAAGCGGGAGTCGGAATGAGCAGTTCTTC
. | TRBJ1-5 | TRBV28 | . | CASTELLSGAFQPQHF | TGTGCCAGCACCGAGTTACTTTCAGGGGCCTTTCAGCCCCAGCATTTT
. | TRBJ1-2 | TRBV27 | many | CASSLWPDSYGYTF | TGTGCCAGCAGTTTATGGCCGGACAGCTATGGCTACACCTTC
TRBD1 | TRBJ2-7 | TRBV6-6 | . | CASSYPTGTGTYEQYF | TGTGCCAGCAGTTACCCCACCGGGACAGGGACCTACGAGCAGTACTTC
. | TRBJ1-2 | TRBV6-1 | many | CASSEGEGASGYTF | TGTGCCAGCAGTGAAGGCGAAGGCGCGAGTGGCTACACCTTC
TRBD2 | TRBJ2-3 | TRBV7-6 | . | CASSFTSAYTDTQYF | TGTGCCAGCAGCTTCACTAGCGCCTACACAGATACGCAGTATTTT
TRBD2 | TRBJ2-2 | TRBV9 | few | CASSERGNTGELFF | TGTGCCAGCAGCGAGCGGGGAAACACCGGGGAGCTGTTTTTT
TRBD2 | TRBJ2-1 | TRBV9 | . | CASSATSGAYNEQFF | TGTGCCAGCAGCGCCACTAGCGGGGCCTACAATGAGCAGTTCTTC
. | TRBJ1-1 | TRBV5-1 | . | CASSEHLGHTEAFF | TGCGCCAGCAGCGAACACCTAGGGCACACTGAAGCTTTCTTT
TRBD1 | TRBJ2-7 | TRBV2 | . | CASSEGQGAYYEQYF | TGTGCCAGCAGTGAAGGACAGGGGGCATACTACGAGCAGTACTTC
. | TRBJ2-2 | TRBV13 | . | CASSLSRDHANTGELFF | TGTGCCAGCAGCTTAAGCCGAGATCATGCGAACACCGGGGAGCTGTTTTTT
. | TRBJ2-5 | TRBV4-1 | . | CASSPRVFGFPSQETQYF | TGCGCCAGCAGCCCCCGAGTTTTTGGATTTCCGTCCCAAGAGACCCAGTACTTC
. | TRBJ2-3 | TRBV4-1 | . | CASSQPGRSTDTQYF | TGCGCCAGCAGCCAACCGGGACGAAGCACAGATACGCAGTATTTT
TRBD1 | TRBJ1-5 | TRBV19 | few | CASRTRQGQPQHF | TGTGCCAGTAGGACTCGACAGGGCCAGCCCCAGCATTTT
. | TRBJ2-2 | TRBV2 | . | CASSDQGPVTGELFF | TGTGCCAGCAGTGATCAGGGGCCGGTCACCGGGGAGCTGTTTTTT
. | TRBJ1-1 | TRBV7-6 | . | CASRGGVAFF | TGTGCCAGCCGGGGAGGGGTAGCTTTCTTT
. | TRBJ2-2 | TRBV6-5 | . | CASSSGTGAVTGELFF | TGTGCCAGCAGTTCGGGAACGGGAGCTGTCACCGGGGAGCTGTTTTTT
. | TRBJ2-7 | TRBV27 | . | CASSLAGQGIAYEQYF | TGTGCCAGCAGTTTAGCGGGACAAGGGATAGCCTACGAGCAGTACTTC
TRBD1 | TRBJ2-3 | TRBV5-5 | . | CASSRGRGLQDTQYF | TGTGCCAGCAGCCGCGGCAGGGGGCTACAGGATACGCAGTATTTT
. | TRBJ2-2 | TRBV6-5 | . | CASSYGIRVDTGELFF | TGTGCCAGCAGTTATGGTATAAGGGTTGACACCGGGGAGCTGTTTTTT
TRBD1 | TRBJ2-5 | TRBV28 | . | CASSPGTGTIQETQYF | TGTGCCAGCAGTCCCGGGACAGGGACCATACAAGAGACCCAGTACTTC
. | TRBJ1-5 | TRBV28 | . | CASSRNPGRHNQPQHF | TGTGCCAGCAGTCGCAACCCGGGACGGCACAATCAGCCCCAGCATTTT
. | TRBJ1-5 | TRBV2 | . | CASSDLIQGGGSNQPQHF | TGTGCCAGCAGTGACCTCATTCAGGGAGGTGGAAGCAATCAGCCCCAGCATTTT
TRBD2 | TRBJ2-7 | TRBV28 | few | CASSFTSGSNEQYF | TGTGCCAGCAGTTTTACTAGCGGGAGTAACGAGCAGTACTTC
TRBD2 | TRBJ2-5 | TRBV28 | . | CASSFPFAPSGQETQYF | TGTGCCAGCAGTTTCCCCTTCGCTCCTAGCGGGCAAGAGACCCAGTACTTC
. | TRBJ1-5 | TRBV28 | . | CASSLKGSVAQHF | TGTGCCAGCAGTTTAAAAGGGTCCGTCGCCCAGCATTTT